A selection of T cell receptor beta chains follows, all from one sample in a study of blood T cell repertoires in COVID-19. Only in-frame clones appear in the TCRdb table, and some are missing; sequencing was by immunoSEQ multiplex PCR. The top ten clones hold around 10% of a sample with about 280,000 clones, 89% of them seen once. Sequenced input: peripheral blood. The receptors derive from a woman in her twenties or thirties with COVID-19, enrolled during active disease. CDR3s include the opening cysteine and the closing phenylalanine or tryptophan. A D gene is named only where the DNA matches it firmly. The size entry is marked missing in some rows and otherwise reads once, few, many or a size class.

length	V	size	J	D	DNA	CDR3
16	TRBV9	-	TRBJ2-1	TRBD2	TGTGCCAGCAAAGATAATAGCGGGGGGGAGTACAATGAGCAGTTCTTC	CASKDNSGGEYNEQFF
13	TRBV21-1	-	TRBJ2-7	-	TGTGCCAGCAGCCCGACAGCGATTTACGAGCAGTACTTC	CASSPTAIYEQYF
16	TRBV18	once	TRBJ1-3	-	TGTGCCAGCTCACCTCCCGGGGGAAGAAGGCGAAACACCATATATTTT	CASSPPGGRRRNTIYF
14	TRBV27	-	TRBJ1-5	-	TGTGCCAGCAGTTTAGGAGGGTTCAATCAGCCCCAGCATTTT	CASSLGGFNQPQHF
14	TRBV4-1	-	TRBJ1-5	-	TGCGCCAGCAGCCAAGATGGGAGAAATCAGCCCCAGCATTTT	CASSQDGRNQPQHF
12	TRBV6-6	-	TRBJ1-1	-	TGTGCCAGCAGCTTCGGGGGGACTGAAGCTTTCTTT	CASSFGGTEAFF
11	TRBV27	-	TRBJ2-5	-	TGTGCCAGCAGCCGAGGGCGGGACCAGTACTTC	CASSRGRDQYF
14	TRBV19	once	TRBJ2-4	-	TGTGCCAGTAGTGAAATTCATTCAAACTTCATTCAGTACTTC	CASSEIHSNFIQYF
13	TRBV9	-	TRBJ2-7	TRBD2	TGTGCCAGCAGCCCGGGACTAGGTTACGAGCAGTACTTC	CASSPGLGYEQYF
14	TRBV10-2	-	TRBJ1-2	-	TGCGCCAGCAGTGACAATGGGGCGACCTATGGCTACACCTTC	CASSDNGATYGYTF
17	TRBV5-1	few	TRBJ1-5	-	TGCGCCAGCAGCTTGGAGGTCCAGGGAGGGGGGGATCAGCCCCAGCATTTT	CASSLEVQGGGDQPQHF
15	TRBV2	few	TRBJ2-3	TRBD2	TGTGCCAGCACCCTACTAGCGCCCGCCACAGATACGCAGTATTTT	CASTLLAPATDTQYF
16	TRBV7-9	-	TRBJ1-1	-	TGTGCCAGCAGCTCCACAGGGAGCCGGATGAACACTGAAGCTTTCTTT	CASSSTGSRMNTEAFF
15	TRBV10-1	-	TRBJ1-1	-	TGCGCCAGCAGTAATGCCCAGGGAAGGAACACTGAAGCTTTCTTT	CASSNAQGRNTEAFF
16	TRBV5-6	once	TRBJ1-2	-	TGTGCCAGCAGCTGGGGAGAGCATCGAGCTAACTATGGCTACACCTTC	CASSWGEHRANYGYTF
11	TRBV3-1/TRBV3-2	-	TRBJ1-1	-	TGTGCCAGCAGCCAAGCGGCTGAAGCTTTCTTT	CASSQAAEAFF
15	TRBV3-1/TRBV3-2	-	TRBJ2-1	TRBD1	TGTGCCAGCAGGCAAAGTTGGACAGGGGACAATGAGCAGTTCTTC	CASRQSWTGDNEQFF
14	TRBV27	once	TRBJ2-1	TRBD1	TGTGCCAGCACCCGGGACAGGGCGGGCAATGAGCAGTTCTTC	CASTRDRAGNEQFF
16	TRBV9	-	TRBJ2-1	TRBD2	TGTGCCAGCAGCCACCCCCGTGGACTAGCGATTGATGAGCAGTTCTTC	CASSHPRGLAIDEQFF
15	TRBV19	-	TRBJ2-1	TRBD2	TGTGCCAGTAGCATAGGGCTAGCGGATTACAATGAGCAGTTCTTC	CASSIGLADYNEQFF
13	TRBV21-1	-	TRBJ2-7	-	TGTGCCAGCATCTTCGGGAGTACCTACGAGCAGTACTTC	CASIFGSTYEQYF
13	TRBV12-3/TRBV12-4	-	TRBJ2-3	-	TGTGCCGGCCGGGACTCCCTGTCAGATACGCAGTATTTT	CAGRDSLSDTQYF
16	TRBV5-4	once	TRBJ1-1	-	TGTGCCAGCAGCTTATTTGAGAGTTCATCCAACACTGAAGCTTTCTTT	CASSLFESSSNTEAFF
12	TRBV11-2	-	TRBJ2-7	-	TGTGCCAGCAGCTCCCTCCGCTACGAGCAGTACTTC	CASSSLRYEQYF
17	TRBV9	-	TRBJ2-5	TRBD1	TGTGCCAGCAGCGTAGGGGCTGGTGGACAGGGACAAGAGACCCAGTACTTC	CASSVGAGGQGQETQYF
12	TRBV7-9	-	TRBJ1-6	TRBD1	TGTGCCAGCAGCTTAGAACAGGGGCCCTTCCACTTT	CASSLEQGPFHF